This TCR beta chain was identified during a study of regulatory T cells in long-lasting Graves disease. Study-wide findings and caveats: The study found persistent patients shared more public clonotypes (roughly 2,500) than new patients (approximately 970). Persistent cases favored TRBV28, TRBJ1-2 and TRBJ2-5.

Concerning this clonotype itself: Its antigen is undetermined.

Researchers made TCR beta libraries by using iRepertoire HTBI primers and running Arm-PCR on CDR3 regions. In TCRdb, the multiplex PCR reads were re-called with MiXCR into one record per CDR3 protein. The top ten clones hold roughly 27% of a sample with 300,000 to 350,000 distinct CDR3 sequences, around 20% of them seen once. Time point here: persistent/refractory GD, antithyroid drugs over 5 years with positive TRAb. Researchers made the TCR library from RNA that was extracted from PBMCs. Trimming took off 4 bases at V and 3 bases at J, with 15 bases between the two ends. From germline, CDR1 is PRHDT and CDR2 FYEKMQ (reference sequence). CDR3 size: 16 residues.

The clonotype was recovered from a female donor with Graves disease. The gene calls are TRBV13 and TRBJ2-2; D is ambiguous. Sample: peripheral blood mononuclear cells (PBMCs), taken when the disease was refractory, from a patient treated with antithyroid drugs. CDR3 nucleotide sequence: TGTGCCAGCAGCTCCGGACGCCGCGCCGACACCGGGGAGCTGTTTTTT. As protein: CASSSGRRADTGELFF.